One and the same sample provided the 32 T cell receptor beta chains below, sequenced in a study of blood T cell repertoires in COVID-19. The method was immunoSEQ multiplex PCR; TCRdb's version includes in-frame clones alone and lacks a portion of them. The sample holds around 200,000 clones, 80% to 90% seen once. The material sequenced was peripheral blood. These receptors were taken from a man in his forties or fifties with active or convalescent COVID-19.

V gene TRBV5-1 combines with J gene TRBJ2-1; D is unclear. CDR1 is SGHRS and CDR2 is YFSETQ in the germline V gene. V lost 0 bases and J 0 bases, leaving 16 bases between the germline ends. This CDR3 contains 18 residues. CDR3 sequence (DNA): TGCGCCAGCAGCTTGGCCTTTCAGCGCCTCAGCTCCTACAATGAGCAGTTCTTC. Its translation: CASSLAFQRLSSYNEQFF.

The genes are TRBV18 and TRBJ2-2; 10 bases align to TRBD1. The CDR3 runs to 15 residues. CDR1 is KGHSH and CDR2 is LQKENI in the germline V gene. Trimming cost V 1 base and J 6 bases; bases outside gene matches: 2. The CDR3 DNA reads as TGTGCCAGCTCACCACGGGACAGGGGTGCCGGGGAGCTGTTTTTT. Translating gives CASSPRDRGAGELFF.

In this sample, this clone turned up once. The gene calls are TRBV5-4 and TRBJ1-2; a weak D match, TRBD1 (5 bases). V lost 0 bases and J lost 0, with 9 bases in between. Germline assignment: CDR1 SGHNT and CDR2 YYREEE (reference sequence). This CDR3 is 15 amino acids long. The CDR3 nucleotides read TGTGCCAGCAGCTTGGTGGGGGGGGCTAACTATGGCTACACCTTC. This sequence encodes CASSLVGGANYGYTF.

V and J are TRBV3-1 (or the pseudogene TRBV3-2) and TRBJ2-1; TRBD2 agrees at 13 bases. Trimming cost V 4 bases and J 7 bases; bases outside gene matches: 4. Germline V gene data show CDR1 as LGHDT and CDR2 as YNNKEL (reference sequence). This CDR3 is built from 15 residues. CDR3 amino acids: CASSPGTSGINEQFF. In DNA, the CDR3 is TGTGCCAGCAGCCCTGGGACTAGCGGGATTAATGAGCAGTTCTTC.

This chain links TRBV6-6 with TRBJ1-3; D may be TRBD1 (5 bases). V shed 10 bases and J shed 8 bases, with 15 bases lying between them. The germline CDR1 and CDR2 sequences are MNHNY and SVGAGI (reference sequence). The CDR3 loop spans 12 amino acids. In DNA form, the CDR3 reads TGTGCCACGGGCGGGGGGAGAGACACCATATATTTT. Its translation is CATGGGRDTIYF.

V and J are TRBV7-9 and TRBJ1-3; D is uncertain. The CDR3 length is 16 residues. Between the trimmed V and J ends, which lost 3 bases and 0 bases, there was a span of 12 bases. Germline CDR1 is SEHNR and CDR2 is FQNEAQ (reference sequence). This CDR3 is CASSFFPDSSGNTIYF. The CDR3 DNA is TGTGCCAGCAGCTTTTTCCCGGACTCCTCTGGAAACACCATATATTTT. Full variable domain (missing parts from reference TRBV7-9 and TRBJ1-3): DTGVSQNPRHKITKRGQNVTFRCDPISEHNRLYWYRQTLGQGPEFLTYFQNEAQLEKSRLLSDRFSAERPKGSFSTLEIQRTEQGDSAMYLCASSFFPDSSGNTIYFGEGSWLTVV.

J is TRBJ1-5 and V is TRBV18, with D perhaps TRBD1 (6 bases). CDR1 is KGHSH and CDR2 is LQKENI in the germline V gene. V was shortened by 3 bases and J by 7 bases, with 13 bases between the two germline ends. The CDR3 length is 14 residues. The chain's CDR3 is CASSPSGGEQPQHF. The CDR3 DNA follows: TGTGCCAGCTCACCCTCGGGGGGCGAACAGCCCCAGCATTTT.

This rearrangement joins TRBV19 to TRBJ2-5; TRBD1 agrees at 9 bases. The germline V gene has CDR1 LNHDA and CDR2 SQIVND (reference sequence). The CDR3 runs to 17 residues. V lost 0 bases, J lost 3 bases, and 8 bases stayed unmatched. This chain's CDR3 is CASSIDTPGTGKETQYF. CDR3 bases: TGTGCCAGTAGTATAGACACCCCCGGGACAGGGAAAGAGACCCAGTACTTC. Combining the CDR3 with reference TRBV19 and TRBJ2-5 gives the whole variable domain DGGITQSPKYLFRKEGQNVTLSCEQNLNHDAMYWYRQDPGQGLRLIYYSQIVNDFQKGDIAEGYSVSREKKESFPLTVTSAQKNPTAFYLCASSIDTPGTGKETQYFGPGTRLLVL.

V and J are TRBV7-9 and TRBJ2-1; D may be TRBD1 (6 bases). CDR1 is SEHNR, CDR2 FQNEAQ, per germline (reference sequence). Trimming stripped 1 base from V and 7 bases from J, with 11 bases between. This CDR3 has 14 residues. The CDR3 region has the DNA TGTGCCAGCAGCTTAGAAGGGGGACGGAATGAGCAGTTCTTC. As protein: CASSLEGGRNEQFF.

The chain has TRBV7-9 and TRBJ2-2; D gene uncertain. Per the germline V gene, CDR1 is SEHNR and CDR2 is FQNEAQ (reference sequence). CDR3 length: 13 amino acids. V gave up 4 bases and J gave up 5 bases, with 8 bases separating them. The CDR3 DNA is TGTGCCAGCAGCTCTCAGTTTACCGGGGAGCTGTTTTTT. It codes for CASSSQFTGELFF.

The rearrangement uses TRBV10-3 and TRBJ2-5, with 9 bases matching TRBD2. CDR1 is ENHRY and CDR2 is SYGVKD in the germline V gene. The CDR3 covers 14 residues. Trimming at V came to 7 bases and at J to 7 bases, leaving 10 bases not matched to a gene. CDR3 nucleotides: TGTGCCATCACGGGGCGGGAGGGGGAAGTGACCCAGTACTTC. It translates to CAITGREGEVTQYF.

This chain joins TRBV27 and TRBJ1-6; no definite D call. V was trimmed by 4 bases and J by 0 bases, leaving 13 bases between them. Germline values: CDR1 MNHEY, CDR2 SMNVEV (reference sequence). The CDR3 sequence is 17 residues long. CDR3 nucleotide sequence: TGTGCCAGCAGTTACCAAGGAGTTGGCTCCTATAATTCACCCCTCCACTTT. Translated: CASSYQGVGSYNSPLHF.

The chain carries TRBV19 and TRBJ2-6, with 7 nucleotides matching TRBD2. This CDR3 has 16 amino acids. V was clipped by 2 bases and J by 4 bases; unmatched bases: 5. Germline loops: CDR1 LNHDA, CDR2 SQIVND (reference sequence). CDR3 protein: CASSIRRGTGANVLTF. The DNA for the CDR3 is TGTGCCAGTAGTATAAGGCGGGGGACCGGGGCCAACGTCCTGACTTTC.

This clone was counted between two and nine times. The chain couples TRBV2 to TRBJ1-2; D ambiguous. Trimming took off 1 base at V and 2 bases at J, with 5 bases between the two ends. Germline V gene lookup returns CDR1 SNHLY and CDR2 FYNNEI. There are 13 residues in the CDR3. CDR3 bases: TGTGCCAGCAGTGAAGGTCGGAACTATGGCTACACCTTC. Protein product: CASSEGRNYGYTF.

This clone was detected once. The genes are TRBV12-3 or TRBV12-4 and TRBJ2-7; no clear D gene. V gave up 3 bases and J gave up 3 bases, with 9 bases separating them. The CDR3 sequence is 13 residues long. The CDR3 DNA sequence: TGTGCCAGCAGTTTTGGGCAGAGCTACGAGCAGTACTTC. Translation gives CASSFGQSYEQYF.

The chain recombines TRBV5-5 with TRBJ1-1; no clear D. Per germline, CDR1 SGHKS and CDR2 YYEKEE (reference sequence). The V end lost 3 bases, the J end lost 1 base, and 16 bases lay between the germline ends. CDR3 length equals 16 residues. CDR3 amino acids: CASSSHIQFGNTEAFF. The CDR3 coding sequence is TGTGCCAGCAGCTCCCACATACAGTTCGGGAACACTGAAGCTTTCTTT.

CDR3 sequence reads: CASSSIITNRGLNGYTF. The CDR3 nucleotides read TGTGCCAGCAGTTCTATCATTACAAACAGGGGACTGAATGGCTACACCTTC. The gene calls are TRBV27 and TRBJ1-2, with TRBD1 matching over 7 bases. Trimming removed 4 bases from V and 6 bases from J; junction bases left unmatched: 17. Per the germline V gene, CDR1 is MNHEY and CDR2 is SMNVEV (reference sequence). The CDR3 has 17 residues.

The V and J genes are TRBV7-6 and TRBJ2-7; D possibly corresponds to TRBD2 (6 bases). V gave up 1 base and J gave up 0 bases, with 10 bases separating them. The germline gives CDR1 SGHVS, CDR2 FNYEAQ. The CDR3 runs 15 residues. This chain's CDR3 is CASSLVAGLSYEQYF. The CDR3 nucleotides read TGTGCCAGCAGCTTAGTTGCGGGACTCTCCTACGAGCAGTACTTC.

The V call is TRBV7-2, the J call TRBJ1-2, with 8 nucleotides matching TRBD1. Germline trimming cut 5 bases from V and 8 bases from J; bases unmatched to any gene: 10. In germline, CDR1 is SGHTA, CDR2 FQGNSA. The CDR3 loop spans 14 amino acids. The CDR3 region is CASSQPGGYRGYTF. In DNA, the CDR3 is TGTGCCAGCAGCCAGCCAGGGGGCTACCGGGGCTACACCTTC.

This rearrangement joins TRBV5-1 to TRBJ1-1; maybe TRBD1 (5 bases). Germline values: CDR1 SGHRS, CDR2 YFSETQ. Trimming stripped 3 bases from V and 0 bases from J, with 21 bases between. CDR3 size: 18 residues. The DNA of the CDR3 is TGCGCCAGCAGCTGGAATCCCAGGGAGGGTGCCATGAACACTGAAGCTTTCTTT. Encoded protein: CASSWNPREGAMNTEAFF.

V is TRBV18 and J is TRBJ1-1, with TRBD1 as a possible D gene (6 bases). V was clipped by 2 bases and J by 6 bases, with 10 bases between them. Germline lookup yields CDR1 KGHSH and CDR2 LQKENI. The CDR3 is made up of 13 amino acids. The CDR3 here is CASSPTGGSEAFF. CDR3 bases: TGTGCCAGCTCACCAACGGGGGGCTCTGAAGCTTTCTTT.

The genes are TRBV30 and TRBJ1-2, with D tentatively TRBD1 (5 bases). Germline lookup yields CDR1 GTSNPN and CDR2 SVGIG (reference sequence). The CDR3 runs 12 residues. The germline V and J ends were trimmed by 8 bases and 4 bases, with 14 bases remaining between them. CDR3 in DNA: TGTGCCCTCCTCTGGGGGGGCTATGGCTACACCTTC. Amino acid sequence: CALLWGGYGYTF.

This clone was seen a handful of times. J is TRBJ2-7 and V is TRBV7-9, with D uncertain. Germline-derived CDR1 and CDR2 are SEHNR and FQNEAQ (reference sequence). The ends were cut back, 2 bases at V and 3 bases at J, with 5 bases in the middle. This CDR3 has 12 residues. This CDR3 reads CASSLTFYEQYF. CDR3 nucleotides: TGTGCCAGCAGCTTAACATTCTACGAGCAGTACTTC.

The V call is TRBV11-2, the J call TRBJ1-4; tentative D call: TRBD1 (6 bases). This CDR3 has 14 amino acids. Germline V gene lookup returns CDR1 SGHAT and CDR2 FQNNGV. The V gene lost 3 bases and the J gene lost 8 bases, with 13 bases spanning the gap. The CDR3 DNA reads TGTGCCAGCAGCTTTAACAGGGCACGGGAAAAACTGTTTTTT. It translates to CASSFNRAREKLFF.

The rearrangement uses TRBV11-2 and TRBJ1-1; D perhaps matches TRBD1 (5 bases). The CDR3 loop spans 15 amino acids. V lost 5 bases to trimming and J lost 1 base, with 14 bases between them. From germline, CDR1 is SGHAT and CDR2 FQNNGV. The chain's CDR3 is CASSPGLAANTEAFF. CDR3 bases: TGTGCCAGCAGCCCGGGACTCGCAGCGAACACTGAAGCTTTCTTT.

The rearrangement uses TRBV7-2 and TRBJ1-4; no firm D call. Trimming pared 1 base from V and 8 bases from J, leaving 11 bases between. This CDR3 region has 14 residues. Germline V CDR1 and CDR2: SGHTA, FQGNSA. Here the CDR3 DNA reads TGTGCCAGCAGCTTAGGGGCCTCGAAGGAAAAACTGTTTTTT. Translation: CASSLGASKEKLFF.

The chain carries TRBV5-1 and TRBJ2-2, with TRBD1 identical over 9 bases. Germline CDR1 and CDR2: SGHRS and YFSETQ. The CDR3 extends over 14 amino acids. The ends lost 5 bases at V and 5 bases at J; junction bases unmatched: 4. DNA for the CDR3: TGCGCCAGCAGTAAAGGACAGGGGACCGGGGAGCTGTTTTTT. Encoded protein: CASSKGQGTGELFF.

This chain's CDR3 is CASSAGLAPNEQYF. CDR3 DNA: TGTGCCAGCAGCGCGGGACTAGCCCCCAACGAGCAGTACTTC. This chain links TRBV7-9 with TRBJ2-7; TRBD2 agrees at 9 bases. Germline values: CDR1 SEHNR, CDR2 FQNEAQ (reference sequence). This CDR3 is built from 14 residues. The V segment lost 5 bases and the J segment 5 bases; nucleotides outside the gene matches: 7.

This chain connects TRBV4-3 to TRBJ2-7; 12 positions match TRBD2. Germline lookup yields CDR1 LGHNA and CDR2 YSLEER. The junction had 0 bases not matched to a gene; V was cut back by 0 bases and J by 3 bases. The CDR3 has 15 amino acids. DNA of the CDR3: TGCGCCAGCAGCCAAGAGACTAGCGGGGGCTACGAGCAGTACTTC. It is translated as CASSQETSGGYEQYF.

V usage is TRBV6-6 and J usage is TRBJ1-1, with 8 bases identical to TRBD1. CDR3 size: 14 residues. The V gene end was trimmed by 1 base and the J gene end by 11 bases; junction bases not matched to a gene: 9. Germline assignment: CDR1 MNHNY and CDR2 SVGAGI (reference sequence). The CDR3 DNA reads TGTGCCAGCAGTTACTTGACGGACAGGGTCGAGGCTTTCTTT. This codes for CASSYLTDRVEAFF.

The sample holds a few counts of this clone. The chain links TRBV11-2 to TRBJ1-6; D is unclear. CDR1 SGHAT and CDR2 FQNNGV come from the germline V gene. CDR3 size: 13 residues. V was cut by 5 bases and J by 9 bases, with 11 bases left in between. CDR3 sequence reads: CASSPVGVSPLHF. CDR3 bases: TGTGCCAGCAGCCCAGTGGGAGTTTCACCCCTCCACTTT.

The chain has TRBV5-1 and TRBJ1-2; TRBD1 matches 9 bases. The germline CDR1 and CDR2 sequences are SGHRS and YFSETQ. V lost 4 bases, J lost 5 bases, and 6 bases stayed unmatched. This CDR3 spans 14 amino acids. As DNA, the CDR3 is TGCGCCAGCAGCCGGGACAGGGATTTGTATGGCTACACCTTC. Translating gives CASSRDRDLYGYTF.